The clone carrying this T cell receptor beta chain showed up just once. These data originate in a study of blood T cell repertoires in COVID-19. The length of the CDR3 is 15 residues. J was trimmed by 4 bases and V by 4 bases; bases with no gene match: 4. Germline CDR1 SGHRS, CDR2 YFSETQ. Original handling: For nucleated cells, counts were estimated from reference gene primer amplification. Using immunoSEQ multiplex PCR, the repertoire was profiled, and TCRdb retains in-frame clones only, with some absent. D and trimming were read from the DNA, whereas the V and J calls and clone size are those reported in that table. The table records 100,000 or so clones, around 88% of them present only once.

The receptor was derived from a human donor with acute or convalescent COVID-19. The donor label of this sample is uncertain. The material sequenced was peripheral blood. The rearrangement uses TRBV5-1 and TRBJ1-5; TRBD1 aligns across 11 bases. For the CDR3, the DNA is TGCGCCAGCAGCCCGGGGACAGGGGGAAATCAGCCCCAGCATTTT. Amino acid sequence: CASSPGTGGNQPQHF.